The source of this T cell receptor beta chain is a study of blood T cells in healthy people across ages. General study findings and limits: As age increased, TCR beta diversity per million T cells fell in a roughly linear fashion. More naive CD4+ cells and higher diversity marked long-lived donors relative to aged donors.

The authors ran a second PCR of roughly 7 to 11 cycles using a sample-barcoded 5' primer and a J-beta primer mix. Each TCR beta cDNA got a 12-nucleotide random molecular identifier. TCRdb re-derived calls from the 5' RACE reads in MiXCR, one entry per CDR3 protein. The profile shows roughly 1,500,000 distinct CDR3 sequences, about 31% of them singletons. This clonotype was found once. Antigen unknown. This CDR3 has 12 residues. The origin of this receptor is a young woman in good health. The chain combines TRBV21-1 with TRBJ2-1; the D call in the table, TRBD2, was not verified against the DNA. TRBV21-1 is described as a pseudogene. The sequenced sample was blood. The CDR3 loop reads CASSKAEGPQFF. For the CDR3, the DNA is TGTGCCAGCAGCAAAGCGGAGGGCCCGCAGTTCTTC.